Following are 30 T cell receptor beta chains from one sample sequenced in a study of blood T cells in healthy people across ages. A second PCR of about 7 to 11 cycles used a sample-barcoded 5' primer and a J-beta primer mix. A single record per CDR3 protein comes from TCRdb applying MiXCR to the 5' RACE reads. The sample shows about 760,000 distinct CDR3 sequences, just over 55% of them seen only once. Sequenced input: blood. All receptors derive from a man aged 35 to 55 in good health.

CDR3 nucleotides: TGTGCCAGCAGCGTAGGTCCGGGAGGGACCAATGAGCAGTTCTTC. As protein: CASSVGPGGTNEQFF. This chain connects TRBV9 to TRBJ2-1; TRBD2 matches 8 bases. J was trimmed by 6 bases and V by 0 bases; bases with no gene match: 5. The CDR3 covers 15 residues. CDR1 SGDLS and CDR2 YYNGEE come from the germline V gene.

The V gene is TRBV5-1, the J gene TRBJ2-1, with 8 nucleotides matching TRBD2. The CDR3 has 14 amino acids. V trimming: 5 bases; J trimming: 7 bases; junction bases outside the gene matches: 8. Germline CDR1 reads SGHRS; CDR2 reads YFSETQ. In DNA form, the CDR3 reads TGCGCCAGCAGAAGCGGGGGTAGGAATAATGAGCAGTTCTTC. Translated: CASRSGGRNNEQFF.

The CDR3 loop is CASSLGDRGANEQFF. The CDR3, as DNA: TGTGCCAGCAGTTTAGGGGACAGGGGGGCCAATGAGCAGTTCTTC. The rearrangement joins TRBV12-3 or TRBV12-4 to TRBJ2-1; 11 bases map to TRBD1. J gave up 6 bases and V 1 base, and 2 bases lay outside the gene matches. This CDR3 comprises 15 residues.

The chain uses TRBV4-3 and TRBJ2-1; 9 nucleotides line up with TRBD1. Trimming took 2 bases from V and 2 from J; bases not matched to a gene: 4. Germline V gene sequence: CDR1 LGHNA, CDR2 YSLEER. The CDR3 contains 16 residues. CDR3 coding DNA: TGCGCCAGCAGCCAAACCGGGACAGGGACCTACAATGAGCAGTTCTTC. Its translation: CASSQTGTGTYNEQFF.

The rearrangement uses TRBV7-9 and TRBJ1-2; D is unresolved. V was pared by 4 bases and J by 0 bases, with 27 bases between. The germline CDR1 and CDR2 sequences are SEHNR and FQNEAQ (reference sequence). CDR3 length equals 20 residues. Here the CDR3 reads CASSSSDGRSNPLSNYGYTF. The DNA for the CDR3 is TGTGCCAGCAGCTCAAGCGATGGACGCAGTAATCCACTTTCTAACTATGGCTACACCTTC.

This chain uses TRBV30 with TRBJ1-2; tentatively, D is TRBD1 (6 bases). Trimming took off 0 bases at V and 2 bases at J, with 10 bases between the two ends. Germline CDR1 reads GTSNPN; CDR2 reads SVGIG (reference sequence). This CDR3 contains 14 residues. The CDR3 DNA follows: TGTGCCTGGAGTGTGGGGGGCGGGAACTATGGCTACACCTTC. It codes for CAWSVGGGNYGYTF.

The count of this clonotype is one. The V and J genes are TRBV5-1 and TRBJ1-3; the D is unclear. The CDR3 spans 15 residues. CDR1 is SGHRS and CDR2 is YFSETQ in the germline V gene. V lost 4 bases, J lost 0 bases, and 11 bases lay in between. The CDR3 sequence is CASSRRTGSGNTIYF. The CDR3 DNA follows: TGCGCCAGCAGCCGACGGACGGGCTCTGGAAACACCATATATTTT.

This clonotype was counted between two and nine times. The rearrangement uses TRBV28 and TRBJ1-6; D call uncertain. CDR3 length equals 12 residues. The V end was cut by 1 base, the J end by 10 bases, with 5 bases between. The germline CDR1 and CDR2 sequences are MDHEN and SYDVKM. The chain's CDR3 is CASSLLESPLHF. In DNA form, the CDR3 reads TGTGCCAGCAGTTTATTGGAGTCACCCCTCCACTTT.

This clonotype appeared a single time. Germline is not matched at one junction end, which may reflect a read error. V usage is TRBV28 and J usage is TRBJ2-4; TRBD1 agrees at 7 bases. The CDR3 spans 13 residues. The germline gives CDR1 MDHEN, CDR2 SYDVKM. CDR3 amino acids: CAGSPTGVNIQYF. The DNA of the CDR3 is TGTGCCGGCAGTCCAACAGGGGTAAACATTCAGTACTTC.

This clonotype showed up just a few times. The rearrangement links TRBV20-1 to TRBJ2-7; 8 bases are a match to TRBD2. The length of the CDR3 is 16 residues. CDR1 DFQATT and CDR2 SNEGSKA come from the germline V gene (reference sequence). V gave up 1 base and J gave up 3 bases; unmatched junction bases: 11. CDR3 sequence: CSARGGTGGENYEQYF. The CDR3 DNA sequence: TGCAGTGCTAGAGGGGGGACGGGGGGGGAAAACTACGAGCAGTACTTC.

The CDR3 protein is CSVRQGAYEQYF. CDR3 sequence (DNA): TGCAGCGTTCGACAGGGGGCCTACGAGCAGTACTTC. V is TRBV29-1 and J is TRBJ2-7, with 9 bases lining up with TRBD1. Per the germline V gene, CDR1 is SQVTM and CDR2 is ANQGSEA. The ends lost 5 bases at V and 2 bases at J; junction bases unmatched: 1. The CDR3 length is 12 residues.

CDR3 residues: CASLGPSSSYEQYF. The CDR3 DNA follows: TGTGCCAGCTTGGGGCCATCTTCATCCTACGAGCAGTACTTC. This sequence joins TRBV12-3 or TRBV12-4 and TRBJ2-7, with D perhaps matching TRBD1 (5 bases). This CDR3 comprises 14 residues. Trimming removed 8 bases from V and 1 base from J, with 15 bases in between.

The sample holds a few counts of this clonotype. This chain links TRBV18 with TRBJ1-5; D gene unclear. The CDR3 totals 15 residues. Germline V gene data show CDR1 as KGHSH and CDR2 as LQKENI. Trimming shortened V by 2 bases and J by 5 bases, and 13 bases separated the two germline ends. For the CDR3, the DNA is TGTGCCAGCTCACCAGCGGAACAGACCGATCAGCCCCAGCATTTT. Translating gives CASSPAEQTDQPQHF.

The genes are TRBV4-2 and TRBJ2-5; no clear D. The closer fit of TRBJ2-7 to the DNA end suggests the J call may be wrong. The germline gives CDR1 LGHNA, CDR2 YNFKEQ. This CDR3 region has 12 residues. The CDR3 DNA follows: TGTGCCAGCAGCCAAGGAGCCTCCGAGCAGTACTTC. Translation gives CASSQGASEQYF.

This chain joins TRBV27 and TRBJ2-1, with D hard to call. CDR3 length: 15 amino acids. The germline V gene encodes CDR1 MNHEY and CDR2 SMNVEV (reference sequence). V gave up 3 bases and J gave up 0 bases, with 9 bases separating them. The CDR3 is CASSFSSISYNEQFF. The CDR3 bases are TGTGCCAGCAGTTTCTCTAGTATCTCCTACAATGAGCAGTTCTTC.

The chain joins TRBV5-1 to TRBJ1-5; TRBD1 might be the D (5 bases). Per germline, CDR1 SGHRS and CDR2 YFSETQ. This CDR3 has 15 residues. V dropped 4 bases and J dropped 6 bases, with 17 bases sitting between them. In DNA form, the CDR3 reads TGCGCCAGCAGCGATGGTGGCAGTGGGGGTCAGCCCCAGCATTTT. Amino acids: CASSDGGSGGQPQHF. Based on the CDR3 plus reference TRBV5-1 and TRBJ1-5, the full variable domain is KAGVTQTPRYLIKTRGQQVTLSCSPISGHRSVSWYQQTPGQGLQFLFEYFSETQRNKGNFPGRFSGRQFSNSRSEMNVSTLELGDSALYLCASSDGGSGGQPQHFGDGTRLSIL.

The V and J genes are TRBV7-3 and TRBJ2-1; 7 nucleotides match TRBD1. Germline V gives CDR1 SGHTA, CDR2 FQGTGA. The junction had 9 bases not matched to a gene; V was cut back by 3 bases and J by 4 bases. This CDR3 has 16 amino acids. The CDR3 here is CASSLDPTGLYNEQFF. As DNA, the CDR3 is TGTGCCAGCAGCTTGGACCCGACAGGGTTGTACAATGAGCAGTTCTTC. The whole variable domain, filled in from reference TRBV7-3 and TRBJ2-1, reads GAGVSQTPSNKVTEKGKYVELRCDPISGHTALYWYRQSLGQGPEFLIYFQGTGAADDSGLPNDRFFAVRPEGSVSTLKIQRTERGDSAVYLCASSLDPTGLYNEQFFGPGTRLTVL.

The chain recombines TRBV6-1 with TRBJ2-7, with D perhaps matching TRBD2 (5 bases). V gave up 0 bases and J gave up 3 bases, with 15 bases separating them. CDR1 and CDR2 from the germline V gene are MNHNS and SASEGT. This CDR3 region has 16 residues. The CDR3 nucleotides are TGTGCCAGCAGTGAAGCCCTGGCGGGCCCATACTACGAGCAGTACTTC. It codes for CASSEALAGPYYEQYF.

This clonotype came up a few times. The V call is TRBV11-2, the J call TRBJ2-1; possibly TRBD2 for D (7 bases). The CDR3 extends over 19 amino acids. V lost 5 bases, J lost 4 bases, and 27 bases lay in between. Germline V gene lookup returns CDR1 SGHAT and CDR2 FQNNGV. The CDR3 reads CASSRTRGGSGHEYNEQFF. CDR3 bases: TGTGCCAGCAGCAGAACAAGGGGGGGAAGCGGGCATGAATACAATGAGCAGTTCTTC.

This clonotype was recorded a few times. V usage is TRBV6-2 or TRBV6-3 and J usage is TRBJ2-5; 10 bases map to TRBD1. Germline lookup yields CDR1 MNHEY and CDR2 SVGEGT. The CDR3 consists of 17 residues. V lost 4 bases, J lost 3 bases, and 11 bases stayed unmatched. This chain's CDR3 is CASSSPPGQGWEETQYF. As DNA, the CDR3 is TGTGCCAGCAGTTCCCCTCCGGGACAGGGGTGGGAAGAGACCCAGTACTTC.

This chain uses TRBV29-1 with TRBJ2-5; a weak D match, TRBD2 (6 bases). Trimming took off 3 bases at V and 11 bases at J, with 22 bases between the two ends. Germline CDR1 and CDR2: SQVTM and ANQGSEA. CDR3 length: 14 residues. CDR3 region: CSVELGGLYNEQYF. The CDR3 DNA sequence: TGCAGCGTTGAGTTGGGAGGACTCTACAATGAGCAGTACTTC.

In DNA, the CDR3 is TGTGCCAGCAGTGACCCGAGCCTTAGCGGGAGAGGGTCGGTTTGGTATACGCAGTATTTT. It is translated as CASSDPSLSGRGSVWYTQYF. This sequence joins TRBV27 and TRBJ2-3; TRBD2 matches at 9 bases. CDR1 MNHEY and CDR2 SMNVEV come from the germline V gene (reference sequence). Trimming at V came to 5 bases and at J to 7 bases, leaving 25 bases not matched to a gene. CDR3 length equals 20 residues.

Concerning this clonotype: A much larger clone lies one base from this, so it may be a read error. V is TRBV20-1 and J is TRBJ2-5; 13 positions match TRBD2. With 3 bases clipped from V and 11 bases from J, the junction kept 9 bases outside the gene matches. Germline CDR1 is DFQATT and CDR2 is SNEGSKA (reference sequence). The CDR3 covers 14 residues. CDR3 nucleotide sequence: TGCAGTGCTAGGGGACTAGCGGGAAACAATGAGCAGTACTTC. As protein: CSARGLAGNNEQYF.

CDR3 amino acids: CASSLQDRGDIQYF. CDR3 DNA: TGTGCCAGCTCACTCCAAGACAGGGGAGACATTCAGTACTTC. This chain links TRBV18 with TRBJ2-4, with 8 bases matching TRBD1. Germline CDR1 KGHSH, CDR2 LQKENI. The CDR3 is made up of 14 amino acids. V lost 4 bases to trimming and J lost 8 bases; unmatched junction nucleotides: 7.

The chain employs TRBV20-1 and TRBJ2-5, with D possibly called TRBD1 or TRBD2 (5 bases each). The DNA end favors TRBJ2-7, so the J call may be wrong. The CDR3 has 13 amino acids. The germline CDR1 and CDR2 sequences are DFQATT and SNEGSKA (reference sequence). The CDR3 DNA reads TGCAGTGCTAGAGAAGCGGCAGGGTCCGAGCAGTACTTC. This gives the protein CSAREAAGSEQYF.

The chain combines TRBV7-2 with TRBJ2-1; 7 positions match TRBD1. The trim removed 7 bases at V and 9 bases at J, leaving 9 bases unmatched. The CDR3 is made up of 13 amino acids. Germline-derived CDR1 and CDR2 are SGHTA and FQGNSA. The CDR3 loop is CASTVERGREQFF. CDR3 DNA sequence: TGTGCCAGCACCGTCGAAAGGGGGCGTGAGCAGTTCTTC.

The genes are TRBV4-1 and TRBJ2-5, with no clear D. V shed 1 base and J shed 0 bases, with 6 bases lying between them. CDR1 and CDR2 from the germline V gene are MGHRA and YSYEKL. The CDR3 is made up of 14 amino acids. This CDR3 is CASSQGVNQETQYF. CDR3 sequence (DNA): TGCGCCAGCAGCCAAGGGGTCAACCAAGAGACCCAGTACTTC.

The rearrangement joins TRBV4-1 to TRBJ1-2, with D hard to call. This CDR3 is built from 15 residues. The germline CDR1 and CDR2 sequences are MGHRA and YSYEKL. The V gene lost 0 bases and the J gene lost 8 bases, with 16 bases spanning the gap. In DNA form, the CDR3 reads TGCGCCAGCAGCCAAGAAACCGTGGGAATGAGCGGCTACACCTTC. Protein: CASSQETVGMSGYTF.

This chain connects TRBV7-9 to TRBJ1-1; 8 nucleotides align to TRBD1. The V segment lost 4 bases and the J segment 5 bases; nucleotides outside the gene matches: 9. The V gene's germline CDR1 is SEHNR and CDR2 FQNEAQ (reference sequence). CDR3 size: 15 residues. CDR3 amino acids: CASSSVTGAGTEAFF. The CDR3, as DNA: TGTGCCAGCAGCTCGGTGACAGGGGCGGGGACTGAAGCTTTCTTT.

This clonotype was found a few times. The rearrangement joins TRBV7-2 to TRBJ2-1; 7 bases are shared with TRBD2. The CDR3 length is 19 residues. V lost 1 base, J lost 10 bases, and 22 bases stayed unmatched. Germline values: CDR1 SGHTA, CDR2 FQGNSA. The CDR3 sequence: CASSLELAVHPDRLVEQFF. In DNA, the CDR3 is TGTGCCAGCAGCTTAGAGCTAGCGGTCCACCCCGACAGATTGGTCGAGCAGTTCTTC. Full variable domain (outside the CDR3, taken from reference TRBV7-2 and TRBJ2-1): GAGVSQSPSNKVTEKGKDVELRCDPISGHTALYWYRQSLGQGLEFLIYFQGNSAPDKSGLPSDRFSAERTGGSVSTLTIQRTQQEDSAVYLCASSLELAVHPDRLVEQFFGPGTRLTVL.